These T cell receptor beta chains were read from a single sample in a study of human versus mouse CDR3 diversity and MHC coevolution. Assay: immunoSEQ multiplex PCR; the TCRdb copy retains only in-frame clones and omits some. Of tens of thousands of clones in the sample, roughly 93% were seen once. Sequencing input: naive CD4+ T cells from blood. The source of these receptors is a person between 25 and 70 years old in good health. Both conserved end residues are part of each CDR3. D genes are given only for firm matches. The listing skips clone size in some rows; elsewhere it reads once, few, many or a size class.

>NA|TRBV5-1|TRBJ2-2|TRBD2
TGCGCCAGCATAGGTAGCGGGAGGGCCGACACCGGGGAGCTGTTTTTT
CASIGSGRADTGELFF
>NA|TRBV4-1|TRBJ1-2|NA
TGCGCCAGCAGCCAAGGAAGAAGGGGGTTCTATGGCTACACCTTC
CASSQGRRGFYGYTF
>NA|TRBV18|TRBJ1-1|NA
TGTGCCAGCTCACCACCAAGGACTGTCACTGAAGCTTTCTTT
CASSPPRTVTEAFF
>NA|TRBV6-5|TRBJ2-7|TRBD1
TGTGCCACAAGACCGGGACAGGGTACTTACGAGCAGTACTTC
CATRPGQGTYEQYF
>once|TRBV23-1|TRBJ2-5|TRBD2
TGCGCCAGCAGTCAAGTTGGCGGGGGGTACCAAGAGACCCAGTACTTC
CASSQVGGGYQETQYF
>once|TRBV30|TRBJ1-4|NA
TGTGCCATACAGGGAGCGGCAACTAATGAAAAACTGTTTTTT
CAIQGAATNEKLFF
>NA|TRBV5-5|TRBJ1-1|NA
TGTGCCAGCAGCTTGGATGCAGGGAACACTGAAGCTTTCTTT
CASSLDAGNTEAFF
>NA|TRBV6-5|TRBJ1-2|NA
TGTGCCAGCATCGGATACTACAACTATGGCTACACCTTC
CASIGYYNYGYTF
>NA|TRBV30|TRBJ1-1|NA
TGTGCCTGGAGTGTAGGAGAGAATTGGAACACTGAAGCTTTCTTT
CAWSVGENWNTEAFF
>NA|TRBV4-2|TRBJ1-6|NA
TGTGCCAGCAGCGGCAAGAGGGGGGGTAACTATAATTCACCCCTCCACTTT
CASSGKRGGNYNSPLHF
>NA|TRBV18|TRBJ2-5|TRBD1
TGTGCCAGCTCACCACCGGACAGGGGGCAAGAGACCCAGTACTTC
CASSPPDRGQETQYF
>NA|TRBV7-7|TRBJ2-2|TRBD1
TGTGCCAGCAGCCGCGGGACAGGGCGGAAAGGGAACACCGGGGAGCTGTTTTTT
CASSRGTGRKGNTGELFF
>NA|TRBV7-9|TRBJ2-7|NA
TGTGCCAGCACCTACCAGGACTTCGACGAGCAGTACTTC
CASTYQDFDEQYF
>NA|TRBV7-9|TRBJ2-3|NA
TGTGCCAGCAGCTTACGGGGTACGACGGCAGATACGCAGTATTTT
CASSLRGTTADTQYF
>NA|TRBV5-5|TRBJ2-7|NA
TGTGCCAGCAGCTTGGTAGCGGCCCCCTACGAGCAGTACTTC
CASSLVAAPYEQYF
>NA|TRBV7-6|TRBJ2-7|TRBD2
TGTGCCAGCAGCTCCCAACTAGCGGGAGGTGGCGACGAGCAGTACTTC
CASSSQLAGGGDEQYF
>NA|TRBV27|TRBJ1-1|TRBD1
TGTGCCAGCAGTTTATTTAAGGACAGGGAGAACACTGAAGCTTTCTTT
CASSLFKDRENTEAFF
>NA|TRBV10-1|TRBJ1-2|NA
TGCGCCAGCAGTAGGTTTCTGAGGTGCTATGGCTACACCTTC
CASSRFLRCYGYTF
>NA|TRBV19|TRBJ1-4|NA
TGTGCCAGTAGTATACCTCGGGGGTTGAATGAAAAACTGTTTTTT
CASSIPRGLNEKLFF
>once|TRBV7-3|TRBJ1-2|TRBD1
TGTGCCAGCAGCTTGTCAGGGGGCCTCCCCCGTGGCTACACCTTC
CASSLSGGLPRGYTF
>NA|TRBV5-1|TRBJ1-1|TRBD1
TGCGCCAGCAGCTCGGGACAGACAAACACTGAAGCTTTCTTT
CASSSGQTNTEAFF
>NA|TRBV5-6|TRBJ2-7|NA
TGTGCCAGCAGCTTGAGGGGGTTTGCCCTTCTAGCGGTTGGTGACGAGCAGTACTTC
CASSLRGFALLAVGDEQYF
>NA|TRBV18|TRBJ2-2|NA
TGTGCCAGCTCCCAACAGGCTTCGAGCACCGGGGAGCTGTTTTTT
CASSQQASSTGELFF
>NA|TRBV16|TRBJ1-5|NA
TGTGCCAGCAGCCAATCAGGGAGTCGCAATCAGCCCCAGCATTTT
CASSQSGSRNQPQHF
>NA|TRBV19|TRBJ2-2|NA
TGTGCCAGTAGTGCCCGCGCAGGGGTGATGTCGTTTGCCGGGGAGCTGTTTTTT
CASSARAGVMSFAGELFF
>NA|TRBV19|TRBJ1-4|NA
TGTGCTTCTAGAGAGGGCCCGACTAATGAAAAACTGTTTTTT
CASREGPTNEKLFF